These 29 T cell receptor beta chains originate from one sample sequenced in a study of blood T cell repertoires in COVID-19. Generated by immunoSEQ multiplex PCR, the TCRdb table keeps only in-frame clones and is missing some. The table has 250,000 to 400,000 clones, 88% seen once; the top ten hold about 1.5%. Sequencing input: peripheral blood. All receptors derive from a woman aged 30 to 39 with COVID-19, enrolled during active disease.

V gene TRBV6-2 or TRBV6-3 combines with J gene TRBJ1-2, with 7 bases that match TRBD1. The V gene's germline CDR1 is MNHEY and CDR2 SVGEGT. This CDR3 has 15 amino acids. The ends lost 4 bases at V and 1 base at J; junction bases unmatched: 6. The CDR3 nucleotides read TGTGCCAGCAGTTTTAACAGGGGATATAACTATGGCTACACCTTC. Translated: CASSFNRGYNYGYTF.

This clone was recorded only once. The chain is built from TRBV27 and TRBJ1-5; D is possibly TRBD1 (5 bases). From germline, CDR1 is MNHEY and CDR2 SMNVEV (reference sequence). Trimming pared 5 bases from V and 1 base from J, leaving 6 bases between. The CDR3 loop spans 13 amino acids. The chain's CDR3 is CASSGASNQPQHF. CDR3 sequence (DNA): TGTGCCAGCAGTGGGGCCAGCAATCAGCCCCAGCATTTT.

The chain links TRBV5-4 to TRBJ1-1; 8 bases map to TRBD1. Germline assignment: CDR1 SGHNT and CDR2 YYREEE (reference sequence). The CDR3 is 15 residues long. V dropped 3 bases and J dropped 6; count of bases not matched to a gene: 10. The CDR3 coding sequence is TGTGCCAGCAGCTCCCGGACAGGGCCCGGAGCTGAAGCTTTCTTT. It codes for CASSSRTGPGAEAFF.

The chain links TRBV18 to TRBJ1-3, with 8 bases aligning to TRBD1. CDR1 is KGHSH and CDR2 is LQKENI in the germline V gene. CDR3 size: 17 residues. V shed 3 bases and J 2 bases; nucleotides not matched to a gene: 9. CDR3 amino acids: CASSPSTGAGTGNTIYF. The CDR3 region has the DNA TGTGCCAGCTCACCTTCGACAGGGGCCGGTACTGGAAACACCATATATTTT. Filled out from reference TRBV18 and TRBJ1-3, the complete variable domain reads NAGVMQNPRHLVRRRGQEARLRCSPMKGHSHVYWYRQLPEEGLKFMVYLQKENIIDESGMPKERFSAEFPKEGPSILRIQQVVRGDSAAYFCASSPSTGAGTGNTIYFGEGSWLTVV.

As concerns this clone: One end of the junction does not line up with germline, which may come from a read error. The gene calls are TRBV5-1 and TRBJ1-2; 9 bases line up with TRBD1. The germline V gene has CDR1 SGHRS and CDR2 YFSETQ. The CDR3 has 13 amino acids. Here the CDR3 reads CASSWDRAAGSTF. The CDR3 bases are TGCGCCAGCAGCTGGGACAGGGCCGCCGGCTCCACCTTC.

V gene TRBV7-2 combines with J gene TRBJ1-1, with D hard to call. Germline V gene data show CDR1 as SGHTA and CDR2 as FQGNSA. The CDR3 length is 12 residues. Trimming left V 5 bases short and J 3 bases short, with 7 bases between. As DNA, the CDR3 is TGTGCCAGCAGCCCCCTCCACACTGAAGCTTTCTTT. Translating gives CASSPLHTEAFF. The full variable domain, its missing parts supplied by reference TRBV7-2 and TRBJ1-1, is GAGVSQSPSNKVTEKGKDVELRCDPISGHTALYWYRQSLGQGLEFLIYFQGNSAPDKSGLPSDRFSAERTGGSVSTLTIQRTQQEDSAVYLCASSPLHTEAFFGQGTRLTVV.

V usage is TRBV5-8 and J usage is TRBJ2-7; 10 bases are a match to TRBD1. V trimming: 2 bases; J trimming: 4 bases; junction bases outside the gene matches: 6. From germline, CDR1 is SGHTS and CDR2 YDEGEE. The CDR3 is 15 amino acids. In nucleotides, the CDR3 is TGTGCCAGCAGCTTCGCCGGGACAGGGGATTACGAGCAGTACGTC. Translated: CASSFAGTGDYEQYV.

The chain has TRBV7-8 and TRBJ1-3; D ambiguous. V lost 6 bases to trimming and J lost 0 bases, with 9 bases between them. Per germline, CDR1 SGHVS and CDR2 FQNEAQ. The CDR3 contains 14 residues. The CDR3 spells CASRLESSGNTIYF. In DNA form, the CDR3 reads TGTGCCAGCAGACTAGAGAGCTCTGGAAACACCATATATTTT.

The CDR3 nucleotides are TGTGCCAGCAGTCCCTTCGGGGGTCGGGCCAAAAACATTCAGTACTTC. Translating gives CASSPFGGRAKNIQYF. The J gene is TRBJ2-4, the V gene TRBV6-6; possibly TRBD2 for D (6 bases). V was pared by 5 bases and J by 1 base, with 15 bases between. Germline CDR1 MNHNY, CDR2 SVGAGI (reference sequence). This CDR3 region has 16 residues.

The chain is built from TRBV11-2 and TRBJ1-6; the D gene is possibly TRBD1 (5 bases). Germline CDR1 SGHAT, CDR2 FQNNGV. This CDR3 has 16 residues. Trimming removed 2 bases at V and 10 bases at J, with 18 bases between. The CDR3 coding sequence is TGTGCCAGCAGCTTAAACCTTCTTGGGGCCGGATCACCCCTCCACTTT. Protein: CASSLNLLGAGSPLHF.

This clone has just one count. For the CDR3, the DNA is TGTGCCAGCAGCTTAGCCCCTTACGAGCAGTACTTC. Translation: CASSLAPYEQYF. This chain uses TRBV11-2 with TRBJ2-7; D is ambiguous. This CDR3 contains 12 residues. CDR1 and CDR2 from the germline V gene are SGHAT and FQNNGV. The V and J ends lost 1 base and 4 bases respectively, with 5 bases between them.

The rearrangement joins TRBV6-5 to TRBJ1-1; possible D gene TRBD1, 5 bases. The germline V and J ends were trimmed by 1 base and 1 base, with 13 bases remaining between them. Germline V CDR1 and CDR2: MNHEY, SVGAGI. There are 16 residues in the CDR3. The DNA for the CDR3 is TGTGCCAGCAGTTACTTAGGTGGGGGGAGGAACACTGAAGCTTTCTTT. This encodes CASSYLGGGRNTEAFF.

This chain links TRBV10-3 with TRBJ1-2; 7 nucleotides align to TRBD1. Germline V gene sequence: CDR1 ENHRY, CDR2 SYGVKD. V shed 6 bases and J 0 bases; nucleotides not matched to a gene: 4. CDR3 length equals 14 residues. CDR3 region: CAISRQGTNYGYTF. The DNA for the CDR3 is TGTGCCATCAGCCGACAGGGCACTAACTATGGCTACACCTTC.

The J gene is TRBJ2-5, the V gene TRBV7-2; no definite D call. The CDR3 length is 14 residues. V lost 4 bases, J lost 0 bases, and 9 bases lay in between. The germline gives CDR1 SGHTA, CDR2 FQGNSA. CDR3 sequence: CASSSPPDQETQYF. The DNA for the CDR3 is TGTGCCAGCAGCTCCCCCCCGGACCAAGAGACCCAGTACTTC.

In its sample, this clone was seen once. The V and J genes are TRBV6-5 and TRBJ2-7; D may be TRBD1 (6 bases). This CDR3 has 16 residues. Germline V CDR1 and CDR2: MNHEY, SVGAGI. The germline V and J ends were trimmed by 4 bases and 2 bases, with 18 bases remaining between them. In DNA, the CDR3 is TGTGCCAGCAGTTCGAGTTTGGGGGCAGGGGCCTACGAGCAGTACTTC. Translated, it gives CASSSSLGAGAYEQYF.

The chain employs TRBV4-2 and TRBJ2-3; TRBD2 matches 11 bases. The germline gives CDR1 LGHNA, CDR2 YNFKEQ. With 5 bases clipped from V and 2 bases from J, the junction kept 6 bases outside the gene matches. CDR3 size: 16 residues. The CDR3 DNA is TGTGCCAGCAGCGGCCGACTAGCGGGGCCCACAGATACGCAGTATTTT. Amino acid sequence: CASSGRLAGPTDTQYF.

The chain carries TRBV4-2 and TRBJ2-4; 9 positions match TRBD2. V shed 2 bases and J 0 bases; nucleotides not matched to a gene: 5. There are 17 residues in the CDR3. Germline V CDR1 and CDR2: LGHNA, YNFKEQ. CDR3 DNA: TGTGCCAGCAGCCAATCGACTAGCGGAGTAGCCAAAAACATTCAGTACTTC. Translating it yields CASSQSTSGVAKNIQYF.

This clone was seen only a few times. J is TRBJ1-1 and V is TRBV19, with D hard to call. This CDR3 region has 13 residues. Germline CDR1 is LNHDA and CDR2 is SQIVND (reference sequence). The V end lost 1 base, the J end lost 6 bases, and 9 bases lay between the germline ends. The CDR3: CASSIGYGSEAFF. CDR3 DNA sequence: TGTGCCAGTAGTATAGGATACGGGTCTGAAGCTTTCTTT.

CDR3 region: CASAYRGGNQPQHF. The CDR3 coding sequence is TGTGCTAGTGCCTACAGGGGCGGCAATCAGCCCCAGCATTTT. J is TRBJ1-5 and V is TRBV12-5, with 7 bases matching TRBD1. With 7 bases clipped from V and 2 bases from J, the junction kept 5 bases outside the gene matches. Germline V gives CDR1 LGHNT, CDR2 FRNRAP. This CDR3 is built from 14 residues.

The V gene is TRBV3-1 (or the pseudogene TRBV3-2), the J gene TRBJ1-4; weak D call: TRBD1 (5 bases). Trimming removed 1 base from V and 0 bases from J, with 9 bases in between. Germline lookup yields CDR1 LGHDT and CDR2 YNNKEL (reference sequence). This CDR3 region has 16 residues. The CDR3 sequence: CASSQVGHPTNEKLFF. The CDR3 DNA reads TGTGCCAGCAGCCAAGTCGGACACCCAACTAATGAAAAACTGTTTTTT.

This clone was detected only once. This chain connects TRBV23-1 to TRBJ2-7; D possibly corresponds to TRBD1 (6 bases). TRBV23-1 is marked as an open reading frame, function uncertain. The CDR3 length is 15 residues. The ends were cut back, 4 bases at V and 2 bases at J, with 15 bases in the middle. The CDR3 sequence is CASSPRTEVAYEQYV. DNA for the CDR3: TGCGCCAGCAGTCCTAGGACAGAAGTAGCCTACGAGCAGTACGTC.

The chain is built from TRBV29-1 and TRBJ1-1; TRBD1 matches at 7 bases. CDR1 is SQVTM, CDR2 ANQGSEA, per germline. J lost 6 bases, V lost 3 bases, and 4 bases had no gene match. CDR3 length: 12 amino acids. The CDR3 DNA follows: TGCAGCGTTGACAGGGGGACGGCTGAAGCTTTCTTT. It is translated as CSVDRGTAEAFF.

The chain carries TRBV10-1 and TRBJ2-7, with 12 bases fitting TRBD1. The V and J ends lost 9 bases and 7 bases, in that order; junction bases with no gene match: 7. This CDR3 has 13 residues. CDR1 is WNHNN, CDR2 SYGVQD, per germline (reference sequence). CDR3 residues: CAREGQGAGEQYV. CDR3 in DNA: TGCGCCAGAGAGGGACAGGGGGCCGGGGAGCAGTACGTC.

The chain employs TRBV7-5 and TRBJ1-6; TRBD1 is taken as the D call from the table, unchecked against the DNA. TRBV7-5 is given as a pseudogene. CDR3 length equals 18 residues. The CDR3 sequence: CVRSSSPRAGVPLSPLHF. The CDR3 DNA follows: TGTGTCAGAAGCTCCTCCCCCAGGGCAGGGGTGCCTTTGTCACCCCTCCACTTT.

The rearrangement joins TRBV4-2 to TRBJ2-3, with D maybe TRBD2 (5 bases). Germline assignment: CDR1 LGHNA and CDR2 YNFKEQ. Trimming stripped 3 bases from V and 4 bases from J, with 8 bases between. The CDR3 is 13 amino acids. The CDR3: CASSQTKSDTQYF. The CDR3 DNA reads TGTGCCAGCAGCCAGACTAAATCAGATACGCAGTATTTT.

The chain combines TRBV3-1 (or the pseudogene TRBV3-2) with TRBJ1-4; a possible D gene is TRBD1 (6 bases). The CDR3 runs 13 residues. Trimming removed 5 bases from V and 10 bases from J, with 14 bases in between. Germline lookup yields CDR1 LGHDT and CDR2 YNNKEL (reference sequence). CDR3 nucleotides: TGTGCCAGCAGCACACGACAGGCTGGAAAACTGTTTTTT. The encoded protein is CASSTRQAGKLFF.

This chain joins TRBV5-1 and TRBJ2-1; 8 bases are a match to TRBD2. The V gene's germline CDR1 is SGHRS and CDR2 YFSETQ. Unmatched junction bases numbered 3, after V lost 5 bases and J lost 2 bases. This CDR3 region has 14 residues. CDR3 protein: CASRLAAAYNEQFF. CDR3 DNA: TGCGCCAGCAGACTAGCGGCGGCCTACAATGAGCAGTTCTTC.

The chain recombines TRBV28 with TRBJ2-7, with 9 bases identical to TRBD1. V was pared by 5 bases and J by 3 bases, with 5 bases of the junction left unmatched. Germline values: CDR1 MDHEN, CDR2 SYDVKM. The CDR3 extends over 14 amino acids. The CDR3 protein is CASSPGQGGYEQYV. DNA for the CDR3: TGTGCCAGCAGTCCGGGACAGGGTGGCTACGAGCAGTACGTC.

The gene calls are TRBV27 and TRBJ2-7, with D perhaps TRBD1 (5 bases). The CDR3 has 14 residues. Germline V gene sequence: CDR1 MNHEY, CDR2 SMNVEV (reference sequence). V lost 4 bases and J lost 3, with 13 bases in between. CDR3 DNA sequence: TGTGCCAGCAGTTCCGCGGACACGAACTACGAGCAGTACTTC. It encodes CASSSADTNYEQYF.